What follows are 15 T cell receptor beta chains derived from one specimen sequenced in a study of T cell repertoires in cytomegalovirus infection. The antigens for these receptors are not known. TCRdb called the reads again in MiXCR, with one record for every CDR3 protein. The sample carries hundreds of thousands of distinct CDR3 sequences, 30% to 40% recorded once. The sample was cultured CD8+ T cells from PBMCs, taken from culture after CMV antigen stimulation. These receptor sequences come from a human donor in good health (CMV status not recorded). Some clones in this sample may be carry-over from other donors' samples.

This sequence joins TRBV4-3 and TRBJ1-5; 7 nucleotides match TRBD1. The CDR3 sequence is 14 residues long. Per the germline V gene, CDR1 is LGHNA and CDR2 is YSLEER. Germline trimming cut 3 bases from V and 5 bases from J; bases unmatched to any gene: 4. The CDR3 coding sequence is TGCGCCAGCAGCCAGGAACAGGGGTATCAGCCCCAGCATTTT. Amino acids: CASSQEQGYQPQHF.

The chain links TRBV27 to TRBJ2-7; 10 bases match TRBD1. Trimming removed 2 bases from V and 2 bases from J; junction bases left unmatched: 9. CDR1 is MNHEY, CDR2 SMNVEV, per germline (reference sequence). The CDR3 runs 17 residues. The CDR3 bases are TGTGCCAGCAGTTTACGCCTGCCGGGACAGGGGCCCTACGAGCAGTACGTC. This gives the protein CASSLRLPGQGPYEQYV.

The CDR3 reads CASSRPRRRTDTQYF. In nucleotides, the CDR3 is TGTGCCAGCAGCCGCCCACGGCGGCGCACAGATACGCAGTATTTT. The chain has TRBV5-6 and TRBJ2-3; D is undetermined. The CDR3 length is 15 residues. V lost 4 bases to trimming and J lost 1 base, with 13 bases between them. In germline, CDR1 is SGHDT, CDR2 YYEEEE.

The sample holds a few counts of this clonotype. The V gene is TRBV12-3 or TRBV12-4, the J gene TRBJ2-4; D unresolved. The CDR3 is 15 amino acids. V was pared by 3 bases and J by 3 bases, with 12 bases between. The CDR3, as DNA: TGTGCCAGCAGTTTTAGACCAGAAGGCAAAAACATTCAGTACTTC. This translates into CASSFRPEGKNIQYF.

The chain uses TRBV28 and TRBJ1-1, with TRBD1 identical over 8 bases. CDR3 size: 16 residues. Germline loops: CDR1 MDHEN, CDR2 SYDVKM. V lost 5 bases and J lost 3; bases outside the gene matches: 11. The CDR3 spells CASSVSARQGYTEAFF. The CDR3 DNA sequence: TGTGCCAGCAGTGTCAGTGCGAGACAGGGGTACACTGAAGCTTTCTTT.

The chain is built from TRBV6-1 and TRBJ2-7; D is ambiguous. This CDR3 spans 14 amino acids. From germline, CDR1 is MNHNS and CDR2 SASEGT. V was cut by 4 bases and J by 0 bases, with 10 bases left in between. In nucleotides, the CDR3 is TGTGCCAGCAGTGCAGCTTACAGCTCCTACGAGCAGTACTTC. Protein: CASSAAYSSYEQYF.

This clonotype was picked up many times. The chain links TRBV7-9 to TRBJ2-1; 12 nucleotides align to TRBD2. The J segment lost 10 bases and the V segment lost 5 bases, leaving 9 bases of the junction unmatched. From germline, CDR1 is SEHNR and CDR2 FQNEAQ (reference sequence). CDR3 length: 15 amino acids. The chain's CDR3 is CASSLRTSGAREQFF. For the CDR3, the DNA is TGTGCCAGCAGCCTAAGGACTAGCGGGGCTCGGGAGCAGTTCTTC.

The chain combines TRBV10-3 with TRBJ2-7; D is uncertain. The CDR3 length is 13 residues. The germline V gene has CDR1 ENHRY and CDR2 SYGVKD. V lost 4 bases and J lost 2, with 9 bases in between. For the CDR3, the DNA is TGTGCCATCAGTGGTACACTGACCTACGAGCAGTACTTC. Encoded protein: CAISGTLTYEQYF.

This clonotype was found a few times. The chain recombines TRBV28 with TRBJ2-3; D perhaps matches TRBD2 (5 bases). Trimming took 5 bases from V and 5 from J, leaving 11 bases between them. The CDR3 is 13 amino acids. Germline CDR1 and CDR2: MDHEN and SYDVKM. This CDR3 is CASSLGVLDTQYF. DNA for the CDR3: TGTGCCAGCAGTCTCGGGGTTTTAGATACGCAGTATTTT.

This clonotype has a handful of counts. The J gene is TRBJ1-1, the V gene TRBV27; no clear D. The germline V and J ends were trimmed by 8 bases and 0 bases, with 16 bases remaining between them. This CDR3 spans 15 amino acids. Germline CDR1 is MNHEY and CDR2 is SMNVEV (reference sequence). CDR3 sequence reads: CASYEDQRMNTEAFF. CDR3 nucleotides: TGTGCCAGCTACGAGGATCAAAGGATGAACACTGAAGCTTTCTTT.

This clonotype was seen ten or more times. The chain uses TRBV4-1 and TRBJ1-1; D ambiguous. Trimming pared 1 base from V and 0 bases from J, leaving 6 bases between. This CDR3 has 14 amino acids. Germline lookup yields CDR1 MGHRA and CDR2 YSYEKL. The CDR3 protein is CASSQGTMNTEAFF. CDR3 nucleotide sequence: TGCGCCAGCAGCCAAGGAACCATGAACACTGAAGCTTTCTTT.

This clonotype was counted many times. The chain uses TRBV7-6 and TRBJ2-2; 8 bases are shared with TRBD1. CDR1 SGHVS and CDR2 FNYEAQ come from the germline V gene. CDR3 length: 15 amino acids. V dropped 4 bases and J dropped 4; count of bases not matched to a gene: 5. The CDR3 DNA follows: TGTGCCAGCAGCTCGTGGACAGGGATCACCGGGGAGCTGTTTTTT. The encoded protein is CASSSWTGITGELFF. The full variable domain, in which reference TRBV7-6 and TRBJ2-2 provide the parts outside the CDR3, is GAGVSQSPRYKVTKRGQDVALRCDPISGHVSLYWYRQALGQGPEFLTYFNYEAQQDKSGLPNDRFSAERPEGSISTLTIQRTEQRDSAMYRCASSSWTGITGELFFGEGSRLTVL.

This chain links TRBV20-1 with TRBJ2-1; 10 bases match TRBD2. The CDR3 sequence is 15 residues long. From germline, CDR1 is DFQATT and CDR2 SNEGSKA (reference sequence). As DNA, the CDR3 is TGCAGCCCCCTTAGCGGGGGGCACTCCTACAATGAGCAGTTCTTC. It yields the protein CSPLSGGHSYNEQFF.

The chain uses TRBV28 and TRBJ2-1; perhaps TRBD2 as D (7 bases). The CDR3 totals 16 residues. V dropped 6 bases and J dropped 6 bases, with 21 bases sitting between them. The germline gives CDR1 MDHEN, CDR2 SYDVKM. The CDR3 nucleotides read TGTGCCAGCAGGAAAAATGGGGGGGCCCATCTCAATGAGCAGTTCTTC. This codes for CASRKNGGAHLNEQFF.

The table lists this clonotype with a few counts. V gene TRBV7-9 combines with J gene TRBJ2-1; perhaps D is TRBD1 or TRBD2 (5 bases each). V was cut by 1 base and J by 0 bases, with 13 bases left in between. This CDR3 spans 17 amino acids. Germline V gene sequence: CDR1 SEHNR, CDR2 FQNEAQ (reference sequence). DNA for the CDR3: TGTGCCAGCAGCTTAGGGGGCCGGGGAATCTCCTACAATGAGCAGTTCTTC. It translates to CASSLGGRGISYNEQFF.